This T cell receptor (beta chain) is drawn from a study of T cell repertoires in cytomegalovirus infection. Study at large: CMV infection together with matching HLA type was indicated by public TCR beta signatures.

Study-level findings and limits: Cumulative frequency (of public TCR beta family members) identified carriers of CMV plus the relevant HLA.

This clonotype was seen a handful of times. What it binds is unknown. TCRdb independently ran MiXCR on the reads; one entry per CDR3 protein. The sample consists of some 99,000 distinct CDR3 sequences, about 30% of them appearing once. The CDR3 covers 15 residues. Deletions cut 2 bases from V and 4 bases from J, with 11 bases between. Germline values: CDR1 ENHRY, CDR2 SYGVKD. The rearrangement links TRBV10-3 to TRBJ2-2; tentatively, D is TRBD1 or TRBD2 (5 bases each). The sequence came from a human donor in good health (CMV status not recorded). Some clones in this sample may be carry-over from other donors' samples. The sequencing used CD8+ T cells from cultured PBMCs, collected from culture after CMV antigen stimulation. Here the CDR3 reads CAISEVVGTTGELFF. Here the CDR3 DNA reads TGTGCCATCAGTGAGGTGGTAGGGACCACCGGGGAGCTGTTTTTT.